A single sample is the source of the 5 T cell receptor beta chains below, sequenced in a study of tumor and adjacent non-tumor tissue in lung cancer. A modified ARM-PCR protocol with three rounds of nested PCR amplified TCRbeta. TCRdb ran MiXCR on the multiplex PCR reads and lists one entry per CDR3 protein. The table shows roughly 200,000 distinct CDR3 sequences, with 60% to 85% occurring only once. The template was RNA from unsorted bulk tissue. Sequencing was done on a sample of lung tumor tissue. The receptors were sampled from a man aged 60 to 75 with non-small cell lung cancer.

This clonotype was counted a few times. This chain's CDR3 is CSARVPGTAEAFF. The CDR3 nucleotides read TGCAGTGCTAGGGTACCAGGGACGGCTGAAGCTTTCTTT. V is TRBV20-1 and J is TRBJ1-1, with a tentative D call TRBD1 (5 bases). Germline V lookup: CDR1 DFQATT, CDR2 SNEGSKA (reference sequence). This CDR3 comprises 13 residues. V was shortened by 3 bases and J by 6 bases, with 14 bases between the two germline ends.

The table lists this clonotype with a count of one. The chain joins TRBV7-8 to TRBJ2-1; unclear D gene. CDR1 SGHVS and CDR2 FQNEAQ come from the germline V gene. The germline V and J ends were trimmed by 5 bases and 4 bases, with 9 bases remaining between them. The CDR3 has 13 amino acids. The CDR3 region is CASSLGRYNEQFF. The CDR3 DNA is TGTGCCAGCAGCCTCGGACGATACAATGAGCAGTTCTTC.

This clonotype was observed a handful of times. V gene TRBV6-2 or TRBV6-3 combines with J gene TRBJ1-2, with TRBD1 identical over 7 bases. This CDR3 is 14 amino acids long. After removal of 10 bases from V and 2 bases from J, the junction contained 10 bases not matched to a gene. Germline assignment: CDR1 MNHEY and CDR2 SVGEGT. In nucleotides, the CDR3 is TGTGCCACCGGAGCCGGGACAGCGAACTATGGCTACACCTTC. Protein sequence: CATGAGTANYGYTF.

The chain couples TRBV20-1 to TRBJ2-7, with 10 positions matching TRBD2. CDR3 size: 13 residues. Germline assignment: CDR1 DFQATT and CDR2 SNEGSKA (reference sequence). The V and J ends lost 3 bases and 6 bases, in that order; junction bases with no gene match: 5. This chain's CDR3 is CSASDLAGVEQYF. The CDR3 coding sequence is TGCAGTGCTAGTGATCTAGCGGGGGTCGAGCAGTACTTC.

About this clonotype itself: A much more abundant neighbour one base away suggests this may be a read error. The chain combines TRBV20-1 with TRBJ2-5, with 8 bases identical to TRBD1. Germline CDR1 and CDR2: DFQATT and SNEGSKA (reference sequence). This CDR3 comprises 12 residues. Trimming removed 7 bases from V and 7 bases from J; junction bases left unmatched: 8. CDR3 in DNA: TGCAGTGTTAGGACAGGGCCGGGGACCCAGTACTTC. Translation gives CSVRTGPGTQYF.